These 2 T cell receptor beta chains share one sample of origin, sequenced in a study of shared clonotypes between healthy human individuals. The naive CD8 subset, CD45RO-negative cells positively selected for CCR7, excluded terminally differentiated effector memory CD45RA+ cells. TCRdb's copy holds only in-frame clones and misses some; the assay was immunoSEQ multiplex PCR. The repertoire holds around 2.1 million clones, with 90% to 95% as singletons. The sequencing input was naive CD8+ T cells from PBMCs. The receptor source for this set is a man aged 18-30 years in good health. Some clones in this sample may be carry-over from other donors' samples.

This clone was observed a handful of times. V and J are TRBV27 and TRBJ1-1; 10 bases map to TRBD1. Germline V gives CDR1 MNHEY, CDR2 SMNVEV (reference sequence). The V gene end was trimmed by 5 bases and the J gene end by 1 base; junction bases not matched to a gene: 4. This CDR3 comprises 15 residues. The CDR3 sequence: CASSGDRGRNTEAFF. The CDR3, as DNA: TGTGCCAGCAGTGGCGACAGGGGGCGGAACACTGAAGCTTTCTTT.

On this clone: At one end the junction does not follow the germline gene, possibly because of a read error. The CDR3 nucleotides are TGTGCCAGCAGTCAAGCCGGGACAGGCTCTAGCGGACCCCTTTACGAGCAGTACTTC. Translating it yields CASSQAGTGSSGPLYEQYF. V usage is TRBV6-1 and J usage is TRBJ2-7; TRBD1 might be the D (8 bases). Germline V gene data show CDR1 as MNHNS and CDR2 as SASEGT. The CDR3 consists of 19 residues.